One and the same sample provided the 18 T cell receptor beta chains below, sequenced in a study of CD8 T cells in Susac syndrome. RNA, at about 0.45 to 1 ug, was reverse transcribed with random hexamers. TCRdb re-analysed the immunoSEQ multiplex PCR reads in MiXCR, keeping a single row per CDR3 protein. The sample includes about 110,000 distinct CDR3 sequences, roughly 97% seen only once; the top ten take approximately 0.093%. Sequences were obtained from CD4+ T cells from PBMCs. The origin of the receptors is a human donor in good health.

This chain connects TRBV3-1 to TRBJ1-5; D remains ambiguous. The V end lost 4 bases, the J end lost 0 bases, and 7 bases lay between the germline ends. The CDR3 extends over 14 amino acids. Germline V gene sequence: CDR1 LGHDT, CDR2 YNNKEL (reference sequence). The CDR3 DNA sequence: TGTGCCAGCAGCCTCAGAAATAGCAATCAGCCCCAGCATTTT. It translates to CASSLRNSNQPQHF.

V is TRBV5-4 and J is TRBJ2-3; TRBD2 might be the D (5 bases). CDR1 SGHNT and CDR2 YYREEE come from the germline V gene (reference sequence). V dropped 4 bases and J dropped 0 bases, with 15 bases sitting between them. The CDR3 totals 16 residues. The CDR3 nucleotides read TGTGCCAGCAGCCGGGAATCAGGCTGGAGCACAGATACGCAGTATTTT. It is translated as CASSRESGWSTDTQYF.

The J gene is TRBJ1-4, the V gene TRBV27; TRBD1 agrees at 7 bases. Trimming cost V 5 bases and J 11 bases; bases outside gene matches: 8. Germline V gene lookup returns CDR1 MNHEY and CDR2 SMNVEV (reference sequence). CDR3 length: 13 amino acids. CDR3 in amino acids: CASSPLTGKKLFF. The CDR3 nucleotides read TGTGCCAGCAGTCCCCTGACAGGGAAGAAACTGTTTTTT.

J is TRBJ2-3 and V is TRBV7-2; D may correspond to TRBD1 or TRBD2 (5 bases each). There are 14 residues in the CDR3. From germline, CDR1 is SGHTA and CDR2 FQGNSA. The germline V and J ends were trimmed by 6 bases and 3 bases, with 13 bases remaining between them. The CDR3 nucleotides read TGTGCCAGCAGACGGGATGGGGGAACAGATACGCAGTATTTT. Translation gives CASRRDGGTDTQYF.

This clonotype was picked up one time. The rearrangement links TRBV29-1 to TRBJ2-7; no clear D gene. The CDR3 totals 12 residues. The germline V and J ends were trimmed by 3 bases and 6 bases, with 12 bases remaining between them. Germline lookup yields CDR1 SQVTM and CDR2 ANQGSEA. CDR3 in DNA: TGCAGCGTTGACACCCCGCTAGGCGAGCAGTACTTC. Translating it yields CSVDTPLGEQYF.

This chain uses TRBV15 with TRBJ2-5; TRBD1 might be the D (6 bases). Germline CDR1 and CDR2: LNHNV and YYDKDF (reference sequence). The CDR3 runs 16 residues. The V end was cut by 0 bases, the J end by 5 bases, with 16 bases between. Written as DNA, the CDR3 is TGTGCCACCAGCAGAGATACAGGACAGAGAAAGGAGACCCAGTACTTC. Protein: CATSRDTGQRKETQYF.

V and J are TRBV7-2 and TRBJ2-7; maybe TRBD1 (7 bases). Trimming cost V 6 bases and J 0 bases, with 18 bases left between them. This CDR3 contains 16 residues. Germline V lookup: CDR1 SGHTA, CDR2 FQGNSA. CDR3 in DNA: TGTGCCAGCAGACCAGGGGGGACAGCGATCTCCTACGAGCAGTACTTC. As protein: CASRPGGTAISYEQYF.

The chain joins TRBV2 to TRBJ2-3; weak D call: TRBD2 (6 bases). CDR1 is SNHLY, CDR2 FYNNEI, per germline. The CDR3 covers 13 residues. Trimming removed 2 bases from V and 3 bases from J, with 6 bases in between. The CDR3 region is CASSERGTDTQYF. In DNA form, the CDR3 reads TGTGCCAGCAGTGAACGGGGGACAGATACGCAGTATTTT.

CDR3 DNA: TGTGCCAGCAGCGTAGGGGCTAGCGGGGGGGCGACCTACGAGCAGTACTTC. Protein sequence: CASSVGASGGATYEQYF. J is TRBJ2-7 and V is TRBV9, with 12 bases fitting TRBD2. The V gene's germline CDR1 is SGDLS and CDR2 YYNGEE. V trimming: 0 bases; J trimming: 2 bases; junction bases outside the gene matches: 6. The length of the CDR3 is 17 residues.

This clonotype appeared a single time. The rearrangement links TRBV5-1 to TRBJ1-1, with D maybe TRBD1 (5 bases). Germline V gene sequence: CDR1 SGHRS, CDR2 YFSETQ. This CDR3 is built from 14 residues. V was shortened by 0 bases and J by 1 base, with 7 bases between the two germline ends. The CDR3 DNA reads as TGCGCCAGCAGCTTGGCTCAGGGGAACACTGAAGCTTTCTTT. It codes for CASSLAQGNTEAFF.

The CDR3 sequence: CSVKTYRDSTDTQYF. As DNA, the CDR3 is TGCAGCGTAAAAACCTACAGGGACAGCACAGATACGCAGTATTTT. The rearrangement links TRBV29-1 to TRBJ2-3; D possibly corresponds to TRBD1 (6 bases). This CDR3 contains 15 residues. The ends were cut back, 6 bases at V and 0 bases at J, with 16 bases in the middle. In germline, CDR1 is SQVTM, CDR2 ANQGSEA.

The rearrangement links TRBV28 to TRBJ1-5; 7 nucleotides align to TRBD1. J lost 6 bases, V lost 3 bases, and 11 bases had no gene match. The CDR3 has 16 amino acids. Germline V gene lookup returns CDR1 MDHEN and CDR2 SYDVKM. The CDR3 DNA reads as TGTGCCAGCAGTTTCCCTAGGAGAGGGGGCAGTCAGCCCCAGCATTTT. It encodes CASSFPRRGGSQPQHF.

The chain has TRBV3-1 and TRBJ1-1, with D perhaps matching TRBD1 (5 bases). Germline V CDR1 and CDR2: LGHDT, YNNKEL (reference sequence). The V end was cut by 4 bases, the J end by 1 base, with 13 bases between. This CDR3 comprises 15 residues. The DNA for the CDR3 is TGTGCCAGCAGCCCTTGGGGACGGACGAACACTGAAGCTTTCTTT. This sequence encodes CASSPWGRTNTEAFF.

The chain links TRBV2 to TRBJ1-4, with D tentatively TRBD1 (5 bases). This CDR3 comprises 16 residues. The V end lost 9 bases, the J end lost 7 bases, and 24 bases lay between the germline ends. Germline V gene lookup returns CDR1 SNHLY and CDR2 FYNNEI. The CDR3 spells CASSYGLGRGSEKLFF. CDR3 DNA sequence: TGTGCCAGTTCATACGGCTTGGGACGAGGAAGTGAAAAACTGTTTTTT.

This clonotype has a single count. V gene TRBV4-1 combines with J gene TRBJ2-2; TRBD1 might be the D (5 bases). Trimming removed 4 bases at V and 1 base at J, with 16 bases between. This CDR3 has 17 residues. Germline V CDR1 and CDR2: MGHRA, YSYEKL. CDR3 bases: TGCGCCAGCAGCCTCGCGAGTAACAGGCTGAACACCGGGGAGCTGTTTTTT. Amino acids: CASSLASNRLNTGELFF.

CDR3 residues: CASSLALNIQYF. Written as DNA, the CDR3 is TGTGCCAGCAGCTTAGCCCTGAACATTCAGTACTTC. The V and J genes are TRBV7-2 and TRBJ2-4; D gene unclear. V was cut by 0 bases and J by 7 bases, with 4 bases left in between. This CDR3 has 12 amino acids. Germline CDR1 and CDR2: SGHTA and FQGNSA.

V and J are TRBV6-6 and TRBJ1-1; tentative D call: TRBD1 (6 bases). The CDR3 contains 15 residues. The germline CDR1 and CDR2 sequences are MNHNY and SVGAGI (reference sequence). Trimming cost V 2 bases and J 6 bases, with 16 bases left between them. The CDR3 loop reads CASSYADREGPEAFF. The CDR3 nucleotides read TGTGCCAGCAGTTACGCGGACAGAGAAGGCCCTGAAGCTTTCTTT.

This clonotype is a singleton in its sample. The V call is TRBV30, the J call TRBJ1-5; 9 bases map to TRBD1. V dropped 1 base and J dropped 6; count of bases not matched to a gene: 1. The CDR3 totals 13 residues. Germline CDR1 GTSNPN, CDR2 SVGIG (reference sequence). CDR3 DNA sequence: TGTGCCTGGAGTGGGGACAGGGCTCAGCCCCAGCATTTT. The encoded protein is CAWSGDRAQPQHF.